The entry below gives a single T cell receptor (beta chain) sequence along with its context. Cohorts were determined from participant-reported clinical history. Original handling: Reference gene primers were amplified, and this amplification served to estimate nucleated cell counts. Assay used: immunoSEQ multiplex PCR; TCRdb lists only in-frame clones, some missing. V and J calls and clone size are as listed in that table; D and trimming were resolved from the DNA. This sample yields about 140,000 clones, of which roughly 86% are seen a single time; roughly 3.5% belongs to the top ten. This sample was included in a study of blood T cell repertoires in COVID-19. With V trimmed by 5 bases and J by 3 bases, 3 bases remained unmatched. This CDR3 comprises 13 residues. CDR1 is SGHVS and CDR2 is FNYEAQ in the germline V gene.

This receptor was taken from a woman between 45 and 65 years old with acute COVID-19. This chain connects TRBV7-6 to TRBJ2-7; 8 bases align to TRBD2. Sequencing was done on a sample of PBMCs or T cells enriched from blood (not recorded which). The CDR3 DNA sequence: TGTGCCAGCAGCCGGGGGGGGTTCTACGAGCAGTACTTC. Its protein product is CASSRGGFYEQYF.